This T cell receptor (beta chain) was captured by sequencing in a study of blood T cell repertoires in COVID-19. As for the study in general: Specimens from acute and convalescent COVID-19 originated in the United States, Italy and Spain.

Original handling: Amplified reference gene primers provided the basis for estimating nucleated cell counts. Sequencing used immunoSEQ multiplex PCR; TCRdb keeps in-frame clones, though not all of them. The DNA gave D and trimming, while V, J and clone size come from that table. The sample records some 74,000 clones, about nine tenths being singletons. Material for sequencing was peripheral blood. The TCR sequence derives from a man aged 50 to 59 with active COVID-19.

CDR3 sequence reads: CASRGTSVETQYF. CDR3 nucleotide sequence: TGTGCCTCCCGTGGGACTAGCGTGGAGACCCAGTACTTC. The chain combines TRBV6-6 with TRBJ2-5; TRBD2 agrees at 10 bases. Trimming took 11 bases from V and 5 from J; bases not matched to a gene: 8. The germline CDR1 and CDR2 sequences are MNHNY and SVGAGI (reference sequence). CDR3 length equals 13 residues.